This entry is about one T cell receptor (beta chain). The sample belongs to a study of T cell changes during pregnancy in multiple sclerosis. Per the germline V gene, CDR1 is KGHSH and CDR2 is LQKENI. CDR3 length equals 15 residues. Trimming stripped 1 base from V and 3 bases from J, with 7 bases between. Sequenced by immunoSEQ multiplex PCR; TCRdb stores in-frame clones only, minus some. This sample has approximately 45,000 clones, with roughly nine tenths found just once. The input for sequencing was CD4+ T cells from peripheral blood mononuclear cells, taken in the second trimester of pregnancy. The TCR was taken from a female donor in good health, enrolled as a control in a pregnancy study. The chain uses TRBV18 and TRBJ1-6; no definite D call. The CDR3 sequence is CASSPLPDYNSPLHF. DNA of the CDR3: TGTGCCAGCTCACCACTGCCAGACTATAATTCACCCCTCCACTTT.